Reported below is one T cell receptor beta chain. Its antigen is still unknown. These data belong to a study of cytomegalovirus exposure and HLA in healthy donors. Study as a whole: Most genotyped donors, around 78% of around 370, had Caucasian-associated genetic ancestry. Study-level findings and limits: For TCR beta chains, V- and J-gene trimming was later linked to a missense DCLRE1C variant. Across all donors, roughly uniform sequencing depth was an assumption of the presence/absence analyses.

Healthy bone marrow donors made up the donor group. V lost 5 bases to trimming and J lost 7 bases; unmatched junction nucleotides: 8. Germline CDR1 is SGHVS and CDR2 is FQNEAQ. The CDR3 has 14 amino acids. The PCR had 60 Vbeta and 13 Jbeta primers. Assay: immunoSEQ multiplex PCR; the TCRdb copy retains only in-frame clones and omits some. The sample records fewer than 250,000 clones, about 75% being singletons. Sequencing was done on a sample of PBMCs. The V and J genes are TRBV7-8 and TRBJ2-7; 10 nucleotides match TRBD1. The source of this sequence is a male donor in good health and CMV-seronegative. CDR3 amino acids: CASSAGQGTGEQYF. CDR3 bases: TGTGCCAGCAGCGCGGGACAGGGGACGGGAGAGCAGTACTTC. Drawing the rest from reference TRBV7-8 and TRBJ2-7, the complete variable domain is GAGVSQSPRYKVAKRGQDVALRCDPISGHVSLFWYQQALGQGPEFLTYFQNEAQLDKSGLPSDRFFAERPEGSVSTLKIQRTQQEDSAVYLCASSAGQGTGEQYFGPGTRLTVT.